This T cell receptor beta chain was retrieved from a study of blood T cell repertoires in COVID-19. Study details: Sources were T cells, B-cell-depleted T cells, or PBMCs; the material itself was cDNA or gDNA.

Per the authors' pipeline: Estimated nucleated cell counts came from reference gene primer amplification. Only in-frame clones appear in the TCRdb table, and some are missing; sequencing was by immunoSEQ multiplex PCR. V and J calls and clone size come straight from that table; D and trimming were deduced from the DNA. Among some 380,000 clones listed, over 75% were seen once. Material: PBMCs or T cells enriched from blood (not recorded which). The TCR sequence derives from a woman in her thirties or forties with acute COVID-19.

For the CDR3, the DNA is TGTGCCGCATTCGGGACAGGGGACGGCTACACCTTC. As protein: CAAFGTGDGYTF. The chain has TRBV30 and TRBJ1-2; 10 bases are a match to TRBD1. The CDR3 has 12 amino acids. CDR1 and CDR2 from the germline V gene are GTSNPN and SVGIG (reference sequence). Trimming at V came to 8 bases and at J to 8 bases, leaving 8 bases not matched to a gene.